The clone carrying this TCR beta chain appeared many times. Methods described previously, with TCR primers listed, were used for bulk TCR libraries. TCRdb called the PCR reads again in MiXCR, with one record for every CDR3 protein. This sample carries some 65,000 distinct CDR3 sequences, approximately 17% of them seen once, and the ten largest clones take under 2%. When naive CD8 T cells were sorted, they were gated as CD8+CD4-CCR7+CD45RA+. With 4 bases removed from V and 3 bases from J, the gap between germline ends came to 14 bases. This CDR3 region has 16 residues. Germline lookup yields CDR1 SGHRS and CDR2 YFSETQ. The data originate from a study of molecular identifiers for immune sequencing clone quantification. Background on the study: Replicate experiments took RNA from around 18,000 or 91,000 naive CD8 cells, divided it five ways and sequenced four.

This chain uses TRBV5-1 with TRBJ1-6, with TRBD1 as a possible D gene (6 bases). This clonotype originated in a human donor in good health. Some libraries in this study had Jurkat cell RNA spiked in. Sequencing was performed on naive CD8+ T cells from blood, with Jurkat cell RNA spiked in. Stated subset: FACS-sorted CD8+CD4-CCR7+CD45RA+ naive T cells. CDR3 DNA sequence: TGCGCCAGCAGCGTGGGGACACCTTTCTATAATTCACCCCTCCACTTT. Its protein is CASSVGTPFYNSPLHF.